This T cell receptor (beta chain) derives from a study of T-cell reconstitution after alpha-beta-depleted transplantation in children. The CDR3 is made up of 15 amino acids. The V and J ends lost 1 base and 1 base respectively, with 9 bases between them. CDR1 and CDR2 from the germline V gene are SGHAT and FQNNGV. Construction of the TCRbeta library involved unique molecular identifiers. Each CDR3 protein gets one entry after TCRdb re-called the PCR reads with MiXCR. The sample lists roughly 50,000 distinct CDR3 sequences, 40% to 55% occurring once. The receptor's source is a male patient younger than 18 who had a stem cell transplant for acute lymphoblastic leukemia, so the T cells may come from the graft donor. The chain carries TRBV11-2 and TRBJ2-3; D is unclear. Material: PBMCs, mostly from graft donor cells, obtained 360 days after TCRalphabeta/CD19-depleted stem cell transplant. CDR3 amino acids: CASSLAPSGTDTQYF. CDR3 DNA: TGTGCCAGCAGCTTAGCCCCCAGTGGCACAGATACGCAGTATTTT.